This T cell receptor beta chain was documented in a study of blood T cells in healthy people across ages. A sample-barcoded 5' primer and a J-beta primer mix were used in a second PCR of roughly 6 to 12 cycles. One entry per CDR3 protein, called by TCRdb with MiXCR from the 5' RACE reads. The repertoire includes roughly 790,000 distinct CDR3 sequences, roughly 44% of them detected once, and 20% to 25% sits in the top ten. The receptor's source is a woman between 55 and 75 years old in good health. Material: blood.

CDR3 coding DNA: TGCGCCAGCAGTGTGCAGCGGATCACAGATACGCAGTATTTT. Its translation is CASSVQRITDTQYF. The chain recombines TRBV5-1 with TRBJ2-3, with a possible D match to TRBD2 (5 bases). Trimming cost V 5 bases and J 2 bases, with 12 bases left between them. This CDR3 is built from 14 residues. CDR1 is SGHRS and CDR2 is YFSETQ in the germline V gene.